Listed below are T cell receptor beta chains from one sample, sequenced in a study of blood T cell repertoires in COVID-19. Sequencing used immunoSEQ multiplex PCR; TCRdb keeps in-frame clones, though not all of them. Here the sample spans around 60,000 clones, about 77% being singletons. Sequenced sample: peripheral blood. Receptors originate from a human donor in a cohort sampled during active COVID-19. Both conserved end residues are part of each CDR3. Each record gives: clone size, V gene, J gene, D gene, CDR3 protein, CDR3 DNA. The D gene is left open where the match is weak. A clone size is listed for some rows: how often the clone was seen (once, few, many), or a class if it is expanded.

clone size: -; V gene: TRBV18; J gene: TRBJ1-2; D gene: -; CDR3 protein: CASSRGWPYGYTF; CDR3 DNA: TGTGCCAGCTCAAGAGGGTGGCCCTATGGCTACACCTTC
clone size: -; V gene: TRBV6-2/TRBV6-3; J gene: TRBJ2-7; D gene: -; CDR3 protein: CASSYDRTRPLDEQYF; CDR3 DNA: TGTGCCAGCAGTTACGATAGGACTCGCCCCCTGGACGAGCAGTACTTC
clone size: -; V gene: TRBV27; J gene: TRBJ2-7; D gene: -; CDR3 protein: CASSLGGQTYEQYF; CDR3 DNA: TGTGCCAGCAGCCTAGGCGGACAGACCTACGAGCAGTACTTC
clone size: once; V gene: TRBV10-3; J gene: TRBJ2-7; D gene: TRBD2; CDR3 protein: CAISESSSGRNEQYF; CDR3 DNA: TGTGCCATCAGTGAGTCGTCTAGCGGGAGGAACGAGCAGTACTTC
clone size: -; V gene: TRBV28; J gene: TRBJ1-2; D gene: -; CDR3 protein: CASREGPLESPYTF; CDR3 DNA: TGTGCCAGCAGGGAGGGCCCGCTCGAAAGTCCCTACACCTTC
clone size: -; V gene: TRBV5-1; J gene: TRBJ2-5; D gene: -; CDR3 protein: CASSLEYWETQYF; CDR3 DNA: TGCGCCAGCAGCTTGGAGTACTGGGAGACCCAGTACTTC
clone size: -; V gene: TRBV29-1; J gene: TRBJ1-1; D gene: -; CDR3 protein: CSVARVLNTEAFF; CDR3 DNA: TGCAGCGTTGCGCGGGTTCTGAACACTGAAGCTTTCTTT
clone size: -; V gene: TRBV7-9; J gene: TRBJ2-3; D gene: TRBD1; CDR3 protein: CASSLRWGQGSDTQYF; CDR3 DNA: TGTGCCAGCAGCTTAAGATGGGGACAGGGATCAGATACGCAGTATTTT
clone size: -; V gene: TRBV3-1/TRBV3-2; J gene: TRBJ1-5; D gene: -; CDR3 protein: CASSQDTTENQPQHF; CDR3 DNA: TGTGCCAGCAGCCAAGATACGACAGAGAATCAGCCCCAGCATTTT
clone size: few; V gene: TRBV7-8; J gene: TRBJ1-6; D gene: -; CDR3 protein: CASSLQVYNSPLHF; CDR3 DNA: TGTGCCAGCAGCTTACAGGTGTATAATTCACCCCTCCACTTT
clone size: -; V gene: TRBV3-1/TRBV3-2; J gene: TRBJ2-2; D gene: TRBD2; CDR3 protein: CASFLLAGEILEDTGELFF; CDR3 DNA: TGTGCCAGCTTTTTACTAGCGGGAGAGATCCTCGAAGACACCGGGGAGCTGTTTTTT
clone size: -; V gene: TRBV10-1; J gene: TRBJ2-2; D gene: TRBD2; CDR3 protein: CASSEKLAGITGELFF; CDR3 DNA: TGCGCCAGCAGTGAGAAACTAGCGGGAATCACCGGGGAGCTGTTTTTT
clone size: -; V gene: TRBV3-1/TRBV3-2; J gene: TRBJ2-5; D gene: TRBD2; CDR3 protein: CASSQPTSGGALETQYF; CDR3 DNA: TGTGCCAGCAGCCAGCCTACTAGCGGGGGGGCTTTAGAGACCCAGTACTTC
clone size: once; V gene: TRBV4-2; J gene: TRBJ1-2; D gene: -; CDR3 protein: CASSQPRQYLYGYTF; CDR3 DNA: TGTGCCAGCAGCCAGCCCCGACAGTACCTCTATGGCTACACCTTC
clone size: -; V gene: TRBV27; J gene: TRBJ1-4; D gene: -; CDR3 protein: CASSFGQANEKLFF; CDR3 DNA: TGTGCCAGCAGTTTTGGTCAGGCCAATGAAAAACTGTTTTTT
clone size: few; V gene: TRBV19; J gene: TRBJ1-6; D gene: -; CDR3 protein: CASKPDGNNSPLHF; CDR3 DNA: TGTGCCAGTAAACCGGACGGGAATAATTCACCCCTCCACTTT
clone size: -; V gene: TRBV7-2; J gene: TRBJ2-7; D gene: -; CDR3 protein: CASSLVEGPYEQYF; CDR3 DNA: TGTGCCAGCAGCTTAGTAGAGGGCCCCTACGAGCAGTACTTC
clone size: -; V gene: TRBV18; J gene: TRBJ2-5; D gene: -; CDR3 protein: CASSPSYIYQETQYF; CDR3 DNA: TGTGCCAGCTCACCATCATACATTTACCAAGAGACCCAGTACTTC
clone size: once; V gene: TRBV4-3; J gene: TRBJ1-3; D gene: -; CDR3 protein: CASSQDSTGISTGNTIYF; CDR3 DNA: TGCGCCAGCAGCCAAGACTCCACAGGGATTAGTACTGGAAACACCATATATTTT
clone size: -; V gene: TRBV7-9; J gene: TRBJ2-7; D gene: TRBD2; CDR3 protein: CASSWGREGYEQYF; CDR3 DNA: TGTGCCAGCAGCTGGGGGAGGGAGGGCTACGAGCAGTACTTC
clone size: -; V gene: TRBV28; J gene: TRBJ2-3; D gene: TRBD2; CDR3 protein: CASRRLAGPTDTQYF; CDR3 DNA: TGTGCCAGCAGGCGACTAGCGGGACCGACAGATACGCAGTATTTT
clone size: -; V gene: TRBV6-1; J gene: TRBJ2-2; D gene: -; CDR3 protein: CASSESLPSGELFF; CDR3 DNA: TGTGCCAGCAGTGAAAGCCTACCATCCGGGGAGCTGTTTTTT
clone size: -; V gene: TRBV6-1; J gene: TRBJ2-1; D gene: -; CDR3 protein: CASSGPGTLSYNEQFF; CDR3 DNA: TGTGCCAGCAGTGGACCCGGGACATTATCCTACAATGAGCAGTTCTTC
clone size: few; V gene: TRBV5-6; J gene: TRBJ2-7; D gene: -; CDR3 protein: CASSSTLSYEQYF; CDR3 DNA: TGTGCCAGCAGCTCAACCCTCAGCTACGAGCAGTACTTC
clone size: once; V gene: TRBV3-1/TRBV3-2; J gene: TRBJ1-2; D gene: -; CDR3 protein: CASSQDQGGRAGGYTF; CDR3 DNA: TGTGCCAGCAGCCAAGATCAAGGCGGCAGAGCGGGGGGCTACACCTTC
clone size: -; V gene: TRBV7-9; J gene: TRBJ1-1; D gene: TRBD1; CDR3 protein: CASSAAGQWNTEAFF; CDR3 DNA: TGTGCCAGCAGCGCGGCGGGACAGTGGAACACTGAAGCTTTCTTT
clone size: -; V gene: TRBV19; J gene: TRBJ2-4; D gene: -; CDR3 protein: CASSEQGGNIQYF; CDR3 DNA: TGTGCCAGTAGTGAACAGGGTGGGAACATTCAGTACTTC
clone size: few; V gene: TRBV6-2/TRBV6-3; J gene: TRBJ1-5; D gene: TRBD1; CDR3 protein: CASSRGTVNQPQHF; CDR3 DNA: TGTGCCAGCAGCCGCGGGACAGTCAATCAGCCCCAGCATTTT
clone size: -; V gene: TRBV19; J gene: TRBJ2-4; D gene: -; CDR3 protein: CASSVIQGTAKNIQYF; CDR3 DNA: TGTGCCAGTAGTGTCATCCAGGGGACGGCCAAAAACATTCAGTACTTC
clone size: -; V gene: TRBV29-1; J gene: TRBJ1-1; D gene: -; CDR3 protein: CSGEMNTEAFF; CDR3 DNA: TGCAGCGGAGAGATGAACACTGAAGCTTTCTTT
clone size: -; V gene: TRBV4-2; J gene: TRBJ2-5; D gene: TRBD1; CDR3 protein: CASSYGQAQETQYF; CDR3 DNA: TGTGCCAGCAGCTACGGACAGGCCCAAGAGACCCAGTACTTC
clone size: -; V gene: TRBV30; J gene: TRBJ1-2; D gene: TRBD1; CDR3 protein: CAWSVQGHGYTF; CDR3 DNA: TGTGCCTGGAGTGTACAGGGGCATGGCTACACCTTC
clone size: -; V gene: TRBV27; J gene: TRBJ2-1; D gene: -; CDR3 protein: CASSLYRGTNEQFF; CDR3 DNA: TGTGCCAGCAGTTTATATAGGGGAACCAATGAGCAGTTCTTC
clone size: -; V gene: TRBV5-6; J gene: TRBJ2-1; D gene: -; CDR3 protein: CASSSDNEQFF; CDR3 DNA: TGTGCCAGCAGCTCCGACAATGAGCAGTTCTTC
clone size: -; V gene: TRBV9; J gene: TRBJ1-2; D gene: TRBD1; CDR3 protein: CASSSDRGGYTF; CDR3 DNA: TGTGCCAGCAGCTCGGACAGGGGTGGCTACACCTTC